This section outlines one TCR beta chain sequence together with its context. This sample was included in a study of blood T cell repertoires in COVID-19. Turning to the study itself: Acute and convalescent COVID-19 samples came from the United States, Italy and Spain. T cells, B-cell-depleted T cells, or PBMCs supplied cDNA or gDNA.

Authors' methods: Estimation of nucleated cell counts was performed using reference gene primer amplification. TCRdb keeps only in-frame clones here, not all; method: immunoSEQ multiplex PCR. The V and J calls and clone size were taken over from that table, and D and trimming were inferred from the DNA. The data show fewer than 200,000 clones, 79% seen once. Material: PBMCs or T cells enriched from blood (not recorded which). The TCR comes from a woman between 70 and 85 years old in a cohort exposed to, infected with or recovered from COVID-19 (not recorded which).

The CDR3 DNA reads as TGTGCCAGCTCACCCGGCGGGACAGGGCTTTACGAGCAGTACTTC. Translated: CASSPGGTGLYEQYF. V usage is TRBV18 and J usage is TRBJ2-7, with 9 bases matching TRBD1. V was clipped by 3 bases and J by 4 bases; unmatched bases: 7. The germline V gene encodes CDR1 KGHSH and CDR2 LQKENI. The CDR3 runs 15 residues.